The clone carrying this T cell receptor beta chain was detected a few times. Its antigen remains unidentified. Germline V gives CDR1 KGHSH, CDR2 LQKENI. V lost 2 bases, J lost 2 bases, and 4 bases lay in between. The length of the CDR3 is 13 residues. The sample comes from a study of OX40 agonist ivuxolimab in advanced cancers. Background on the study: Participants averaged approximately 60 years of age (range about 23 to 79) and were roughly 80% male. General study points: CD8+ T cells were the subset that, on average, had more expanded clones than CD4+.

No patient had autoimmune disease or received systemic immunosuppression. The protocol was immunoSEQ multiplex PCR, while the TCRdb copy is restricted to in-frame clones and leaves out a portion. The sample records about 24,000 clones, around 83% being singletons. The sequenced sample was CD4+ or CD8+ T cells sorted from blood, obtained in a trial of the OX40 agonist ivuxolimab. The TCR was taken from an adult with an advanced solid tumor such as melanoma, head and neck, liver or kidney cancer. This rearrangement joins TRBV18 to TRBJ1-3, with D uncertain. CDR3 loop: CASSPKAGNTIYF. DNA for the CDR3: TGTGCCAGCTCACCAAAGGCTGGAAACACCATATATTTT.